One sample yielded the 18 T cell receptor beta chains listed below, sequenced in a study of T cells after posttransplantation cyclophosphamide. Clones were read by immunoSEQ multiplex PCR, and TCRdb kept only the in-frame ones, dropping some. The sample includes 25,000 to 30,000 clones, none of them occurring once. Sequencing was done on a sample of PBMCs. The receptors stem from a woman aged 60-75 years in good health, CMV-negative, and a related stem cell transplant donor.

In this sample, this clone turned up many times. This chain uses TRBV6-2 or TRBV6-3 with TRBJ2-3; unclear D gene. The CDR3 is made up of 15 amino acids. V lost 4 bases to trimming and J lost 7 bases, with 18 bases between them. Germline CDR1 reads MNHEY; CDR2 reads SVGEGT. The CDR3, as DNA: TGTGCCAGCAGTTCGTACTTTTTGGTCCGAAATACGCAGTATTTT. Residues: CASSSYFLVRNTQYF.

This clone was found many times. V is TRBV11-2 and J is TRBJ2-1; a possible D gene is TRBD1 (6 bases). This CDR3 contains 15 residues. Trimming pared 0 bases from V and 6 bases from J, leaving 12 bases between. Germline CDR1 is SGHAT and CDR2 is FQNNGV. CDR3 sequence: CASSLDRTAPNEQFF. The CDR3 DNA is TGTGCCAGCAGCTTAGACCGGACAGCTCCCAATGAGCAGTTCTTC.

At least ten counts were recorded for this clone. The chain combines TRBV19 with TRBJ2-7; D gene unclear. CDR1 is LNHDA, CDR2 SQIVND, per germline (reference sequence). This CDR3 is built from 15 residues. Between the trimmed V and J ends, which lost 5 bases and 2 bases, there was a span of 16 bases. CDR3 loop: CASSFRIDTAYEQYF. The CDR3 nucleotides read TGTGCCAGTAGTTTCCGTATAGACACCGCCTACGAGCAGTACTTC.

This clone was counted ten times or more. The V gene is TRBV6-4, the J gene TRBJ1-2, with TRBD1 as a possible D gene (5 bases). Per the germline V gene, CDR1 is MRHNA and CDR2 is SNTAGT. Trimming took off 4 bases at V and 4 bases at J, with 13 bases between the two ends. The CDR3 is 14 residues long. CDR3 region: CASSVGTEGYGYTF. The CDR3 DNA follows: TGTGCCAGCAGTGTAGGGACTGAAGGCTATGGCTACACCTTC.

CDR3 residues: CAWGGEAGANVLTF. CDR3 DNA: TGTGCCTGGGGGGGGGAGGCTGGGGCCAACGTCCTGACTTTC. The chain has TRBV30 and TRBJ2-6; 7 nucleotides align to TRBD2. The ends lost 5 bases at V and 2 bases at J; junction bases unmatched: 3. The germline gives CDR1 GTSNPN, CDR2 SVGIG (reference sequence). CDR3 length equals 14 residues.

In its sample, this clone is medium-sized. The rearrangement joins TRBV18 to TRBJ2-2; D unresolved. V was trimmed by 3 bases and J by 11 bases, leaving 7 bases between them. This CDR3 is 11 amino acids long. The germline CDR1 and CDR2 sequences are KGHSH and LQKENI. Here the CDR3 DNA reads TGTGCCAGCTCACCTCTAGGCGAGCTGTTTTTT. Translating gives CASSPLGELFF.

This clone was recorded a few times. The genes are TRBV29-1 and TRBJ1-2; no clear D. The length of the CDR3 is 11 residues. From germline, CDR1 is SQVTM and CDR2 ANQGSEA. Trimming removed 5 bases from V and 8 bases from J, with 12 bases in between. The CDR3 DNA sequence: TGCAGCGTTTGGTACGGAGGGGGCTACACCTTC. It is translated as CSVWYGGGYTF.

This clone came up a few times. The V gene is TRBV29-1, the J gene TRBJ1-5; TRBD1 is a possible D gene (6 bases). V was trimmed by 5 bases and J by 2 bases, leaving 10 bases between them. Looked up from germline, CDR1 is SQVTM and CDR2 is ANQGSEA. The CDR3 covers 13 residues. The CDR3 is CSVKGEGNQPQHF. The CDR3 DNA is TGCAGCGTTAAGGGGGAGGGCAATCAGCCCCAGCATTTT.

In this sample, this clone turned up many times. The gene calls are TRBV19 and TRBJ2-7; D possibly corresponds to TRBD1 (6 bases). The CDR3 covers 13 residues. Trimming shortened V by 5 bases and J by 4 bases, and 12 bases separated the two germline ends. CDR1 and CDR2 (germline): LNHDA, SQIVND (reference sequence). The CDR3 DNA follows: TGTGCCAGTAGTCACCGGGACATATACGAGCAGTACTTC. Its translation: CASSHRDIYEQYF.

This clone occurred many times. The chain uses TRBV5-6 and TRBJ2-7; D may be TRBD1 (8 bases). The germline gives CDR1 SGHDT, CDR2 YYEEEE. This CDR3 has 15 residues. Trimming stripped 2 bases from V and 6 bases from J, with 18 bases between. The CDR3 nucleotides read TGTGCCAGCAGCTTTATGGACAGGGAGGGTGGCGAGCAGTACTTC. Residues: CASSFMDREGGEQYF.

This clone was seen a handful of times. The rearrangement uses TRBV30 and TRBJ2-7; 9 bases are shared with TRBD2. Unmatched junction bases numbered 8, after V lost 2 bases and J lost 0 bases. Germline V gene sequence: CDR1 GTSNPN, CDR2 SVGIG (reference sequence). The CDR3 runs to 16 residues. CDR3 DNA: TGTGCCTGGAGTATCCTAGCGGGACAGTTCTCCTACGAGCAGTACTTC. Translation: CAWSILAGQFSYEQYF.

DNA of the CDR3: TGTGCCTGGAGGGGACAGAGAAATCAGCCCCAGCATTTT. This translates into CAWRGQRNQPQHF. The gene calls are TRBV30 and TRBJ1-5; 7 nucleotides agree with TRBD1. CDR1 is GTSNPN and CDR2 is SVGIG in the germline V gene (reference sequence). The CDR3 consists of 13 residues. Trimming took 3 bases from V and 4 from J; bases not matched to a gene: 3.

Many counts were recorded for this clone. The junction departs from germline at one end; a sequencing error may be responsible. The J gene is TRBJ2-7, the V gene TRBV7-7; 11 bases match TRBD2. In germline, CDR1 is SSHAT, CDR2 FNYEAQ (reference sequence). The length of the CDR3 is 15 residues. CDR3 nucleotides: TGTGCTAGCAGCCCCGGGACTAGCGGAGCCTACGAGCAGTACTTC. Protein: CASSPGTSGAYEQYF. Drawing the rest from reference TRBV7-7 and TRBJ2-7, the complete variable domain is GAGVSQSPRYKVTKRGQDVTLRCDPISSHATLYWYQQALGQGPEFLTYFNYEAQPDKSGLPSDRFSAERPEGSISTLTIQRTEQRDSAMYRCASSPGTSGAYEQYFGPGTRLTVT.

There are many counts of this clone. The V call is TRBV4-2, the J call TRBJ2-2; D possibly corresponds to TRBD1 (5 bases). V dropped 4 bases and J dropped 4 bases, with 13 bases sitting between them. This CDR3 spans 15 amino acids. The germline V gene has CDR1 LGHNA and CDR2 YNFKEQ. For the CDR3, the DNA is TGTGCCAGCAGCCGAGAGGCCAGGGTCACCGGGGAGCTGTTTTTT. It yields the protein CASSREARVTGELFF.

This clone was seen at least ten times. The J gene is TRBJ2-1, the V gene TRBV20-1; D is ambiguous. There are 11 residues in the CDR3. Trimming left V 0 bases short and J 10 bases short, with 7 bases between. Germline V gene data show CDR1 as DFQATT and CDR2 as SNEGSKA (reference sequence). This chain's CDR3 is CSARESREQFF. CDR3 in DNA: TGCAGTGCTAGAGAGTCTCGGGAGCAGTTCTTC.

This rearrangement joins TRBV12-3 or TRBV12-4 to TRBJ2-1, with 10 bases lining up with TRBD2. Trimming removed 6 bases from V and 9 bases from J; junction bases left unmatched: 8. The CDR3 length is 14 residues. The CDR3 region has the DNA TGTGCCAGCAGCCCGACTAGCGGGTCTACTGAGCAGTTCTTC. Its translation: CASSPTSGSTEQFF.

The table lists this clone with many counts. J is TRBJ1-1 and V is TRBV18; 7 nucleotides align to TRBD1. Germline lookup yields CDR1 KGHSH and CDR2 LQKENI. The CDR3 length is 13 residues. The trim removed 5 bases at V and 5 bases at J, leaving 5 bases unmatched. The chain's CDR3 is CASSGQEETEAFF. As DNA, the CDR3 is TGTGCCAGCTCAGGACAGGAGGAAACTGAAGCTTTCTTT. The entire variable domain, with the rest obtained from reference TRBV18 and TRBJ1-1, is as follows: NAGVMQNPRHLVRRRGQEARLRCSPMKGHSHVYWYRQLPEEGLKFMVYLQKENIIDESGMPKERFSAEFPKEGPSILRIQQVVRGDSAAYFCASSGQEETEAFFGQGTRLTVV.

This clone was found a few times. The chain carries TRBV30 and TRBJ2-1; 10 bases map to TRBD2. CDR1 and CDR2 from the germline V gene are GTSNPN and SVGIG (reference sequence). The CDR3 runs to 15 residues. V trimming: 3 bases; J trimming: 4 bases; junction bases outside the gene matches: 6. The CDR3 sequence is CAWRAAGGRYNEQFF. The CDR3, as DNA: TGTGCCTGGAGGGCAGCGGGGGGGCGATACAATGAGCAGTTCTTC. The variable domain in full, completed from reference TRBV30 and TRBJ2-1, reads SQTIHQWPATLVQPVGSPLSLECTVEGTSNPNLYWYRQAAGRGLQLLFYSVGIGQISSEVPQNLSASRPQDRQFILSSKKLLLSDSGFYLCAWRAAGGRYNEQFFGPGTRLTVL.